What follows are 26 T cell receptor beta chains derived from one specimen sequenced in a study of cytomegalovirus exposure and HLA in healthy donors. Assay used: immunoSEQ multiplex PCR; TCRdb lists only in-frame clones, some missing. The sample has about 78,000 clones, 90% to 96% seen once. Specimen: PBMCs. Source of these receptors: a man younger than 35 in good health and CMV-seropositive.

The DNA of the CDR3 is TGTGCCTGGAGTACGGGGGGCAGGGAGACCCAGTACTTC. Amino acid sequence: CAWSTGGRETQYF. The rearrangement uses TRBV30 and TRBJ2-5, with TRBD2 as a possible D gene (7 bases). CDR1 is GTSNPN, CDR2 SVGIG, per germline (reference sequence). The CDR3 loop spans 13 amino acids. V lost 2 bases, J lost 5 bases, and 12 bases lay in between.

The V gene is TRBV7-8, the J gene TRBJ2-1; the D is unclear. V dropped 2 bases and J dropped 0 bases, with 5 bases sitting between them. The CDR3 length is 14 residues. Looked up from germline, CDR1 is SGHVS and CDR2 is FQNEAQ. The CDR3 region is CASSLPSSYNEQFF. CDR3 bases: TGTGCCAGCAGCTTACCGAGCTCCTACAATGAGCAGTTCTTC. The whole variable domain, filled in from reference TRBV7-8 and TRBJ2-1, reads GAGVSQSPRYKVAKRGQDVALRCDPISGHVSLFWYQQALGQGPEFLTYFQNEAQLDKSGLPSDRFFAERPEGSVSTLKIQRTQQEDSAVYLCASSLPSSYNEQFFGPGTRLTVL.

The chain carries TRBV10-3 and TRBJ2-3; TRBD2 matches at 10 bases. The germline CDR1 and CDR2 sequences are ENHRY and SYGVKD. This CDR3 comprises 13 residues. J lost 8 bases, V lost 8 bases, and 7 bases had no gene match. The chain's CDR3 is CAIGLAESGTQYF. In DNA, the CDR3 is TGTGCCATCGGACTAGCGGAAAGCGGTACGCAGTATTTT.

This clone was observed a single time. The gene calls are TRBV5-5 and TRBJ1-2; 7 bases line up with TRBD1. The length of the CDR3 is 14 residues. CDR1 is SGHKS and CDR2 is YYEKEE in the germline V gene (reference sequence). The V segment lost 3 bases and the J segment 4 bases; nucleotides outside the gene matches: 6. DNA for the CDR3: TGTGCCAGCAGCTCATGGGGACAGTCCTATGGCTACACCTTC. It encodes CASSSWGQSYGYTF.

The chain has TRBV5-1 and TRBJ2-7, with TRBD1 matching over 9 bases. From germline, CDR1 is SGHRS and CDR2 YFSETQ. The CDR3 is 15 amino acids. The junction had 1 base not matched to a gene; V was cut back by 0 bases and J by 0 bases. In DNA form, the CDR3 reads TGCGCCAGCAGCTTGGAGGACAGGGGCTCCTACGAGCAGTACTTC. It codes for CASSLEDRGSYEQYF.

This chain links TRBV5-5 with TRBJ1-1; D unresolved. V dropped 1 base and J dropped 5 bases, with 6 bases sitting between them. Germline V gene lookup returns CDR1 SGHKS and CDR2 YYEKEE (reference sequence). CDR3 length: 12 amino acids. In nucleotides, the CDR3 is TGTGCCAGCAGCTTGTCGGGAACTGAAGCTTTCTTT. As protein: CASSLSGTEAFF.

J is TRBJ1-3 and V is TRBV5-1; possible D gene TRBD1, 6 bases. The germline CDR1 and CDR2 sequences are SGHRS and YFSETQ. The V end lost 0 bases, the J end lost 1 base, and 11 bases lay between the germline ends. This CDR3 is 16 amino acids long. The CDR3 DNA sequence: TGCGCCAGCAGCTTGGCAGGGGTTCGGTCTGGAAACACCATATATTTT. Protein: CASSLAGVRSGNTIYF.

This chain links TRBV19 with TRBJ2-3, with D tentatively TRBD1 (6 bases). This CDR3 comprises 11 residues. From germline, CDR1 is LNHDA and CDR2 SQIVND (reference sequence). The CDR3 DNA reads as TGTGCGACAGGTCTCACAGATACGCAGTATTTT. Amino acid sequence: CATGLTDTQYF.

The chain recombines TRBV7-9 with TRBJ1-3; D might be TRBD1 (6 bases). Trimming took 0 bases from V and 10 from J, leaving 13 bases between them. Germline V gene sequence: CDR1 SEHNR, CDR2 FQNEAQ (reference sequence). The CDR3 extends over 14 amino acids. In DNA form, the CDR3 reads TGTGCCAGCAGCTTAGCAGGGGGTGAGAGAACCATATATTTT. Its translation is CASSLAGGERTIYF.

The rearrangement uses TRBV4-1 and TRBJ2-7, with TRBD1 matching 9 bases. The germline V gene encodes CDR1 MGHRA and CDR2 YSYEKL. The V and J ends lost 4 bases and 3 bases, in that order; junction bases with no gene match: 7. The CDR3 covers 15 residues. Written as DNA, the CDR3 is TGCGCCAGCAGCCCTGGAGTGGGACAGGGCTACGAGCAGTACTTC. It encodes CASSPGVGQGYEQYF.

The J gene is TRBJ2-7, the V gene TRBV19, with TRBD2 matching 10 bases. Germline-derived CDR1 and CDR2 are LNHDA and SQIVND (reference sequence). With V trimmed by 4 bases and J by 4 bases, 7 bases remained unmatched. This CDR3 comprises 15 residues. This chain's CDR3 is CASSRTSGASYEQYF. CDR3 sequence (DNA): TGTGCCAGTAGTAGGACTAGCGGAGCCTCGTACGAGCAGTACTTC.

CDR3 protein: CASSQDRASGLSGAGELFF. The CDR3 bases are TGTGCCAGCAGCCAAGATAGGGCTAGCGGGTTGAGCGGCGCCGGGGAGCTGTTTTTT. This chain uses TRBV4-2 with TRBJ2-2, with 8 bases lining up with TRBD2. CDR1 LGHNA and CDR2 YNFKEQ come from the germline V gene. The trim removed 0 bases at V and 6 bases at J, leaving 15 bases unmatched. This CDR3 region has 19 residues.

V is TRBV6-1 and J is TRBJ2-7; D perhaps matches TRBD1 (5 bases). The germline V gene has CDR1 MNHNS and CDR2 SASEGT. The V end lost 6 bases, the J end lost 0 bases, and 12 bases lay between the germline ends. The CDR3 totals 14 residues. The CDR3 sequence: CASRRQWGSYEQYF. CDR3 nucleotide sequence: TGTGCCAGCAGACGACAGTGGGGCTCCTACGAGCAGTACTTC.

The chain employs TRBV27 and TRBJ2-5; D perhaps matches TRBD2 (6 bases). The CDR3 runs to 17 residues. Germline CDR1 is MNHEY and CDR2 is SMNVEV (reference sequence). Trimming left V 2 bases short and J 0 bases short, with 16 bases between. The CDR3 DNA reads as TGTGCCAGCAGTTTAGGAGCGGGTTCGGTGTACCAAGAGACCCAGTACTTC. As protein: CASSLGAGSVYQETQYF.

J is TRBJ1-2 and V is TRBV7-9; no clear D gene. Looked up from germline, CDR1 is SEHNR and CDR2 is FQNEAQ (reference sequence). The CDR3 has 13 amino acids. The V and J ends lost 1 base and 8 bases respectively, with 11 bases between them. CDR3 residues: CASSLGERRGYTF. In DNA, the CDR3 is TGTGCCAGCAGCTTAGGTGAGCGGCGGGGCTACACCTTC. Combining the CDR3 with reference TRBV7-9 and TRBJ1-2 gives the whole variable domain DTGVSQNPRHKITKRGQNVTFRCDPISEHNRLYWYRQTLGQGPEFLTYFQNEAQLEKSRLLSDRFSAERPKGSFSTLEIQRTEQGDSAMYLCASSLGERRGYTFGSGTRLTVV.

CDR3 in amino acids: CASSSLTGLVENQPQHF. Here the CDR3 DNA reads TGTGCCAGCAGTTCACTGACAGGGTTAGTGGAGAATCAGCCCCAGCATTTT. The V gene is TRBV28, the J gene TRBJ1-5; 7 bases are shared with TRBD1. The CDR3 is 17 residues long. V lost 4 bases and J lost 4; bases outside the gene matches: 13. Germline CDR1 is MDHEN and CDR2 is SYDVKM.

The gene calls are TRBV6-5 and TRBJ1-5; D is perhaps TRBD1 (5 bases). CDR1 is MNHEY, CDR2 SVGAGI, per germline. V shed 10 bases and J shed 2 bases, with 12 bases lying between them. The CDR3 totals 13 residues. This CDR3 is CATSSGGNQPQHF. As DNA, the CDR3 is TGTGCCACCTCCTCGGGGGGCAATCAGCCCCAGCATTTT.

The chain is built from TRBV7-9 and TRBJ1-1; D remains ambiguous. Trimming left V 0 bases short and J 8 bases short, with 13 bases between. The CDR3 extends over 14 amino acids. Per the germline V gene, CDR1 is SEHNR and CDR2 is FQNEAQ (reference sequence). In nucleotides, the CDR3 is TGTGCCAGCAGCTTAGCTGAGAAACCGAAGGAAGCTTTCTTT. Encoded protein: CASSLAEKPKEAFF.

The rearrangement links TRBV10-1 to TRBJ2-7; 11 nucleotides agree with TRBD2. Germline values: CDR1 WNHNN, CDR2 SYGVQD (reference sequence). This CDR3 spans 15 amino acids. Trimming removed 0 bases from V and 5 bases from J; junction bases left unmatched: 3. This CDR3 is CASSESLAGGHEQYF. CDR3 DNA: TGCGCCAGCAGTGAGTCGCTAGCGGGAGGCCACGAGCAGTACTTC.

CDR3 nucleotides: TGTGCCAGCGTTAGACAGGGTGGAGCGGCACATTTT. Translating it yields CASVRQGGAAHF. V is TRBV2 and J is TRBJ1-5, with 7 bases that match TRBD1. Germline assignment: CDR1 SNHLY and CDR2 FYNNEI. This CDR3 contains 12 residues. With V trimmed by 8 bases and J by 16 bases, 14 bases remained unmatched.

The chain combines TRBV28 with TRBJ1-1; D possibly corresponds to TRBD1 (5 bases). The V and J ends lost 5 bases and 2 bases respectively, with 12 bases between them. CDR3 length equals 14 residues. Germline values: CDR1 MDHEN, CDR2 SYDVKM. The CDR3 region is CASSPRGGNTEAFF. The CDR3 DNA sequence: TGTGCCAGCAGTCCGCGGGGCGGAAACACTGAAGCTTTCTTT. Full variable domain (remainder filled in from reference TRBV28 and TRBJ1-1): DVKVTQSSRYLVKRTGEKVFLECVQDMDHENMFWYRQDPGLGLRLIYFSYDVKMKEKGDIPEGYSVSREKKERFSLILESASTNQTSMYLCASSPRGGNTEAFFGQGTRLTVV.

This clone was observed once. V gene TRBV7-6 combines with J gene TRBJ2-7, with a tentative D call TRBD2 (6 bases). Germline CDR1 is SGHVS and CDR2 is FNYEAQ. Trimming left V 5 bases short and J 2 bases short, with 13 bases between. This CDR3 spans 14 amino acids. Here the CDR3 reads CASSPQGGPYEQYF. The CDR3 coding sequence is TGTGCCAGCAGCCCTCAGGGAGGTCCCTACGAGCAGTACTTC.

The chain couples TRBV4-1 to TRBJ1-2, with D tentatively TRBD1 (6 bases). V lost 1 base, J lost 1 base, and 16 bases lay in between. The CDR3 is 17 residues long. The germline V gene has CDR1 MGHRA and CDR2 YSYEKL. CDR3 nucleotides: TGCGCCAGCAGCCAAGGAACAAGGACAGTACATAACTATGGCTACACCTTC. It yields the protein CASSQGTRTVHNYGYTF.

The chain has TRBV7-9 and TRBJ2-1, with 7 positions matching TRBD2. This CDR3 has 16 residues. CDR1 and CDR2 from the germline V gene are SEHNR and FQNEAQ (reference sequence). The V gene end was trimmed by 5 bases and the J gene end by 7 bases; junction bases not matched to a gene: 14. CDR3 amino acids: CASSPSSGREKNEQFF. Written as DNA, the CDR3 is TGTGCCAGCAGCCCCTCGTCTGGGCGGGAGAAGAATGAGCAGTTCTTC.

The CDR3 nucleotides are TGTGCCAGCAGGGGACAGGGAATGGAGACCCAGTACTTC. As protein: CASRGQGMETQYF. The V gene is TRBV2, the J gene TRBJ2-5, with 9 bases fitting TRBD1. With 6 bases clipped from V and 5 bases from J, the junction kept 4 bases outside the gene matches. Per germline, CDR1 SNHLY and CDR2 FYNNEI. This CDR3 comprises 13 residues.

The chain links TRBV27 to TRBJ2-7; D unclear. The CDR3 length is 13 residues. CDR1 is MNHEY and CDR2 is SMNVEV in the germline V gene (reference sequence). V lost 6 bases, J lost 10 bases, and 19 bases lay in between. CDR3 sequence (DNA): TGTGCCAGCAGCTCAACTAACCCGCTTTTTCAGTACTTC. Its translation is CASSSTNPLFQYF.